One and the same sample provided the 16 T cell receptor beta chains below, sequenced in a study of cytomegalovirus exposure and HLA in healthy donors. The PCR employed 60 Vbeta primers together with 13 Jbeta primers. The protocol was immunoSEQ multiplex PCR, while the TCRdb copy is restricted to in-frame clones and leaves out a portion. The top ten hold approximately 1.2% of the sample, which has about 130,000 clones, about 78% seen once. The sample taken for sequencing was PBMCs. These receptors were taken from a man aged 50-60 years in good health and CMV-seronegative.

The V and J genes are TRBV28 and TRBJ2-7; D is ambiguous. The ends were cut back, 1 base at V and 2 bases at J, with 9 bases in the middle. Germline V gives CDR1 MDHEN, CDR2 SYDVKM. The CDR3 extends over 14 amino acids. The CDR3 region has the DNA TGTGCCAGCAGTTTATATACAGCAACCTACGAGCAGTACTTC. It is translated as CASSLYTATYEQYF. Full variable domain (rest looked up from reference TRBV28 and TRBJ2-7): DVKVTQSSRYLVKRTGEKVFLECVQDMDHENMFWYRQDPGLGLRLIYFSYDVKMKEKGDIPEGYSVSREKKERFSLILESASTNQTSMYLCASSLYTATYEQYFGPGTRLTVT.

For the CDR3, the DNA is TGTGCCAGCAGCTTTACAGGGACCGAGCAGTACTTC. Translation: CASSFTGTEQYF. The chain is built from TRBV7-9 and TRBJ2-7; tentative D call: TRBD1 (6 bases). The CDR3 runs 12 residues. Per the germline V gene, CDR1 is SEHNR and CDR2 is FQNEAQ (reference sequence). V dropped 3 bases and J dropped 6 bases, with 9 bases sitting between them.

The chain has TRBV28 and TRBJ1-2, with unresolved D. This CDR3 comprises 14 residues. V lost 6 bases and J lost 0, with 11 bases in between. The V gene's germline CDR1 is MDHEN and CDR2 SYDVKM. The CDR3 sequence is CASRRSASNYGYTF. The DNA of the CDR3 is TGTGCCAGCAGGAGGTCAGCTTCTAACTATGGCTACACCTTC.

This sequence joins TRBV2 and TRBJ2-3; the D is unclear. The germline CDR1 and CDR2 sequences are SNHLY and FYNNEI. CDR3 length: 13 residues. The V end was cut by 6 bases, the J end by 1 base, with 8 bases between. CDR3 nucleotides: TGTGCCAGCAGAATTACAGGCACAGATACGCAGTATTTT. Protein: CASRITGTDTQYF. The entire variable domain, with the rest obtained from reference TRBV2 and TRBJ2-3, is as follows: EPEVTQTPSHQVTQMGQEVILRCVPISNHLYFYWYRQILGQKVEFLVSFYNNEISEKSEIFDDQFSVERPDGSNFTLKIRSTKLEDSAMYFCASRITGTDTQYFGPGTRLTVL.

The chain joins TRBV5-1 to TRBJ1-4; 9 bases are shared with TRBD1. The CDR3 is 16 amino acids. Germline V gives CDR1 SGHRS, CDR2 YFSETQ. The V gene end was trimmed by 4 bases and the J gene end by 8 bases; junction bases not matched to a gene: 12. The CDR3, as DNA: TGCGCCAGCAGCGAAACCGGGACAGGGAGAGGAGAAAAACTGTTTTTT. Amino acids: CASSETGTGRGEKLFF.

The rearrangement uses TRBV19 and TRBJ2-4; D may be TRBD2 (6 bases). The CDR3 is 13 residues long. V was pared by 8 bases and J by 0 bases, with 8 bases between. CDR1 is LNHDA, CDR2 SQIVND, per germline (reference sequence). The CDR3 protein is CASLGLAKNIQYF. DNA of the CDR3: TGTGCCAGTTTGGGACTAGCCAAAAACATTCAGTACTTC.

The chain carries TRBV6-5 and TRBJ2-7; maybe TRBD2 (6 bases). This CDR3 has 13 amino acids. Germline CDR1 reads MNHEY; CDR2 reads SVGAGI. Trimming took off 6 bases at V and 2 bases at J, with 11 bases between the two ends. The CDR3: CASRDSGAYEQYF. The CDR3 region has the DNA TGTGCCAGCAGGGACTCGGGGGCCTACGAGCAGTACTTC.

This rearrangement joins TRBV6-1 to TRBJ2-7, with TRBD1 identical over 7 bases. Germline V lookup: CDR1 MNHNS, CDR2 SASEGT. The CDR3 contains 13 residues. Trimming removed 7 bases from V and 6 bases from J; junction bases left unmatched: 9. In nucleotides, the CDR3 is TGTGCCAGCACCCTTGGGACAGAGCTCGAGCAGTACTTC. It is translated as CASTLGTELEQYF.

This clone was counted once. The chain recombines TRBV18 with TRBJ2-2, with 7 bases that match TRBD1. The CDR3 is 15 amino acids. Germline-derived CDR1 and CDR2 are KGHSH and LQKENI. V was clipped by 3 bases and J by 3 bases; unmatched bases: 4. In nucleotides, the CDR3 is TGTGCCAGCTCACCCTATACAGGGGACACCGGGGAGCTGTTTTTT. Translating it yields CASSPYTGDTGELFF.

The rearrangement joins TRBV18 to TRBJ2-3; TRBD2 aligns across 14 bases. This CDR3 is built from 17 residues. The junction had 4 bases not matched to a gene; V was cut back by 4 bases and J by 1 base. CDR1 and CDR2 from the germline V gene are KGHSH and LQKENI. The CDR3 sequence is CASSQGTSGSGTDTQYF. CDR3 nucleotides: TGTGCCAGCTCACAGGGGACTAGCGGGAGCGGCACAGATACGCAGTATTTT.

This rearrangement joins TRBV5-5 to TRBJ1-1, with 9 nucleotides matching TRBD1. V lost 1 base, J lost 6 bases, and 7 bases stayed unmatched. The CDR3 covers 15 residues. Germline V gene lookup returns CDR1 SGHKS and CDR2 YYEKEE (reference sequence). The CDR3 loop reads CASSLNRGLFAEAFF. The CDR3 DNA sequence: TGTGCCAGCAGCTTGAACAGGGGGCTCTTCGCTGAAGCTTTCTTT.

The genes are TRBV2 and TRBJ2-2, with TRBD1 matching 11 bases. Germline V gene sequence: CDR1 SNHLY, CDR2 FYNNEI. The CDR3 contains 15 residues. Unmatched junction bases numbered 6, after V lost 6 bases and J lost 6 bases. In DNA form, the CDR3 reads TGTGCCAGCAGGTGGACAGGGGGCGCTTCCGGGGAGCTGTTTTTT. Amino acid sequence: CASRWTGGASGELFF.

The chain uses TRBV5-1 and TRBJ2-5; tentatively, D is TRBD1 (6 bases). The CDR3 runs to 15 residues. With 3 bases removed from V and 2 bases from J, the gap between germline ends came to 14 bases. Germline V gives CDR1 SGHRS, CDR2 YFSETQ. CDR3: CASSSQIGQQETQYF. CDR3 in DNA: TGCGCCAGCAGCTCACAAATAGGACAGCAAGAGACCCAGTACTTC.

This clone was counted between two and nine times. The chain has TRBV19 and TRBJ2-3; 7 nucleotides agree with TRBD1. The CDR3 sequence is 14 residues long. Per the germline V gene, CDR1 is LNHDA and CDR2 is SQIVND (reference sequence). V trimming: 5 bases; J trimming: 0 bases; junction bases outside the gene matches: 2. CDR3 in amino acids: CASSRDSSTDTQYF. The CDR3 DNA follows: TGTGCCAGTAGTCGGGACAGCAGCACAGATACGCAGTATTTT.

The rearrangement uses TRBV28 and TRBJ2-1; 7 bases align to TRBD1. From germline, CDR1 is MDHEN and CDR2 SYDVKM. J lost 5 bases, V lost 7 bases, and 5 bases had no gene match. CDR3 length: 13 residues. CDR3 DNA: TGTGCCAGCACGACAGGGCGCCACAATGAGCAGTTCTTC. It encodes CASTTGRHNEQFF.

The rearrangement links TRBV7-3 to TRBJ2-2; unclear D gene. Deletions cut 6 bases from V and 1 base from J, with 9 bases between. CDR3 size: 14 residues. Germline loops: CDR1 SGHTA, CDR2 FQGTGA. DNA of the CDR3: TGTGCCAGCAGTCCTGGGCAGAACACCGGGGAGCTGTTTTTT. It encodes CASSPGQNTGELFF.